Many counts were recorded for the clone carrying this T cell receptor beta chain. Its antigen is undetermined. This sample is drawn from a study of spatial heterogeneity in lung cancer. As for the study in general: Raw reads showed each unique TCR and UMI combination turning up more than ten times on average.

Notes on the study in general: Resection saw ubiquitous expanded tumor TCRs appear in blood more than follow-up did.

The germline V and J ends were trimmed by 4 bases and 8 bases, with 9 bases remaining between them. CDR1 is SGHTA and CDR2 is FQGNSA in the germline V gene. This CDR3 contains 12 residues. Described time point: sample taken at primary tumor resection. The cohort: 65 to 80 early-stage, untreated non-small cell lung cancer patients. A single record per CDR3 protein comes from TCRdb applying MiXCR to the 5' RACE reads. The table has about 61,000 distinct CDR3 sequences, 6.3% seen once. The chain has TRBV7-2 and TRBJ2-1, with unresolved D. This receptor was obtained from a female donor with early-stage non-small cell lung cancer. The sequencing used PBMCs, collected at surgery. The CDR3: CASSSGSYEQFF. CDR3 nucleotide sequence: TGTGCCAGCAGCTCAGGTTCCTATGAGCAGTTCTTC. Variable domain in full (rest from reference TRBV7-2 and TRBJ2-1): GAGVSQSPSNKVTEKGKDVELRCDPISGHTALYWYRQSLGQGLEFLIYFQGNSAPDKSGLPSDRFSAERTGGSVSTLTIQRTQQEDSAVYLCASSSGSYEQFFGPGTRLTVL.